This entry describes one T cell receptor (beta chain). In the original analysis: Estimates of nucleated cell counts were drawn from the amplification of reference gene primers. Clones were sequenced by immunoSEQ multiplex PCR, and TCRdb holds only the in-frame ones, with some missing. That table gives V, J and clone size, and the DNA gave D and trimming. The table records 55,000 to 75,000 clones, approximately 80% of them present only once. V lost 1 base and J lost 1; bases outside the gene matches: 10. This CDR3 is built from 17 residues. Germline V CDR1 and CDR2: SQVTM, ANQGSEA. The entry originates in a study of blood T cell repertoires in COVID-19. Study summary: Sites across the United States, Italy and Spain contributed samples from acute and convalescent COVID-19. Sources were T cells, B-cell-depleted T cells, or PBMCs; the material itself was cDNA or gDNA.

This chain connects TRBV29-1 to TRBJ2-5; 9 bases are a match to TRBD1. The sequenced sample was peripheral blood. This TCR came from a man older than 75 with active COVID-19. The CDR3 spells CSVEVFPGQGSQETQYF. As DNA, the CDR3 is TGCAGCGTTGAAGTTTTCCCGGGACAGGGTTCCCAAGAGACCCAGTACTTC. Filled out from reference TRBV29-1 and TRBJ2-5, the complete variable domain reads SAVISQKPSRDICQRGTSLTIQCQVDSQVTMMFWYRQQPGQSLTLIATANQGSEATYESGFVIDKFPISRPNLTFSTLTVSNMSPEDSSIYLCSVEVFPGQGSQETQYFGPGTRLLVL.